This TCR beta chain emerged from a study of T cell repertoires and HLA-DP antigens. At the level of the study: One stimulator alloantigen differed from self by one groove amino acid; the other by ten. Pre-culture CD4+ samples used about 1,200 ng DNA versus about 200 ng for CD137+CD4+ sorts.

Untouched CD4+ T cells were bead-isolated at roughly 98% purity. TCRdb's copy holds only in-frame clones and misses some; the assay was immunoSEQ multiplex PCR. The sample has around 100,000 clones; around 93% are singletons. The CDR3 is 11 amino acids. Germline V gene data show CDR1 as LNHDA and CDR2 as SQIVND (reference sequence). Of note for this clone: No antigen is known for it.

This sequence was found in a woman between 18 and 29 years old in good health and CMV-seronegative. The rearrangement uses TRBV19 and TRBJ2-2; maybe TRBD1 (6 bases). The sample comprised CD4+ T cells from PBMCs. The DNA for the CDR3 is TGTGACAGGGTGACCCCCGGGGAGCTGTTTTTT. Residues: CDRVTPGELFF.